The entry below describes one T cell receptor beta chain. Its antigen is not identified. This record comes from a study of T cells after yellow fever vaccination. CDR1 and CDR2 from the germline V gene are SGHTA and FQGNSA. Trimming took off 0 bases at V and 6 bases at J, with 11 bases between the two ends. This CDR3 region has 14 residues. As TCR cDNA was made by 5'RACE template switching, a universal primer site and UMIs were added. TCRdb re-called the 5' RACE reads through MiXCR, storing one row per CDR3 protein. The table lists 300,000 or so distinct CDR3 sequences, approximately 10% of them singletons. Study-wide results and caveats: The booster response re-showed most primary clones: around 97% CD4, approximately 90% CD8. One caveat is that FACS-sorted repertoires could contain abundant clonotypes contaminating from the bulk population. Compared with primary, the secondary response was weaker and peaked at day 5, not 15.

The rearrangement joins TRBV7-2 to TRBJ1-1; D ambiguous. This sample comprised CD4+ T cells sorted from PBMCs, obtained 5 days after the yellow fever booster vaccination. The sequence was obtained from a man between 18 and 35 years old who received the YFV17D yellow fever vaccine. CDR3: CASSLAYGGAEAFF. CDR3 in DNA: TGTGCCAGCAGCTTAGCGTACGGAGGCGCTGAAGCTTTCTTT.